The T cell receptor beta chain under discussion was sequenced for a study of PD-1 blockade in classical Hodgkin lymphoma. Germline lookup yields CDR1 SGDLS and CDR2 YYNGEE. The V end was cut by 6 bases, the J end by 2 bases, with 8 bases between. The CDR3 extends over 12 amino acids. The patients all showed relapse after autologous stem cell transplantation, while their brentuximab vedotin exposure varied. This clone was seen a single time. Method: immunoSEQ multiplex PCR; TCRdb's copy keeps in-frame clones and lacks some. The sample lists some 18,000 clones; roughly 80% were seen once. This TCR was recovered from a human donor with classical Hodgkin lymphoma. The sample was peripheral blood mononuclear cells (PBMCs), taken at baseline. This chain connects TRBV9 to TRBJ1-1; D unclear. The chain's CDR3 is CASTVLNTEAFF. The CDR3 nucleotides are TGTGCCAGCACAGTCCTCAACACTGAAGCTTTCTTT.